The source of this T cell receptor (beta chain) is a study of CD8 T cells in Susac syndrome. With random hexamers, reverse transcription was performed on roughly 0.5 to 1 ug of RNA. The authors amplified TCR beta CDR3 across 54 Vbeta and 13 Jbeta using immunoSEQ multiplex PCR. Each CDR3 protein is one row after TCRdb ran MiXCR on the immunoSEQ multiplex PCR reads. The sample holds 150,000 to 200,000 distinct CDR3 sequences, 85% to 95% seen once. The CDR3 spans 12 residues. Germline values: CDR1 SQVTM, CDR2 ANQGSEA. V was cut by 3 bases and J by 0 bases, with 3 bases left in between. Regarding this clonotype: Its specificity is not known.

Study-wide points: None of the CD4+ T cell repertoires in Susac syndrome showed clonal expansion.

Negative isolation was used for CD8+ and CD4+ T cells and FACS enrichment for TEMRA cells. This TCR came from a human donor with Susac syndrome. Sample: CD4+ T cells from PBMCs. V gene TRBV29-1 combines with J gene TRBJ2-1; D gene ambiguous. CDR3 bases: TGCAGCGTTGATGGCTCCTACAATGAGCAGTTCTTC. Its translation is CSVDGSYNEQFF.